These 30 T cell receptor beta chains were sequenced from one sample in a study of identifying expanded T cells in peripheral blood. Only in-frame clones appear in the TCRdb table, and some are missing; sequencing was by immunoSEQ multiplex PCR. The repertoire consists of 60,000 to 70,000 clones, with around 87% occurring once and the leading ten covering roughly 4.5%. The material sequenced was blood. The receptors originated from a person aged 18-70 years in good health.

The chain carries TRBV5-6 and TRBJ1-4; D uncertain. V lost 3 bases to trimming and J lost 8 bases, with 14 bases between them. CDR3 length equals 14 residues. CDR1 SGHDT and CDR2 YYEEEE come from the germline V gene. Here the CDR3 reads CASSSGSSGEKLFF. CDR3 DNA sequence: TGTGCCAGCAGCTCGGGGTCAAGCGGAGAAAAACTGTTTTTT.

J is TRBJ2-7 and V is TRBV5-8, with D unresolved. This CDR3 region has 12 residues. The germline V gene encodes CDR1 SGHTS and CDR2 YDEGEE. Trimming took off 4 bases at V and 12 bases at J, with 17 bases between the two ends. The DNA for the CDR3 is TGTGCCAGCAGCAACTTTCAGCGCGCGCCGTACTTC. Amino acids: CASSNFQRAPYF.

This clone has only one observation. The V gene is TRBV25-1, the J gene TRBJ2-7; TRBD2 agrees at 13 bases. CDR3 length: 16 amino acids. CDR1 and CDR2 (germline): MGHDK, SYGVNS. V lost 2 bases, J lost 5 bases, and 6 bases stayed unmatched. The CDR3 nucleotides read TGTGCCAGCAGTGAACACGGGACTAGCGGGGCAAACGAGCAGTACTTC. This gives the protein CASSEHGTSGANEQYF.

The gene calls are TRBV11-2 and TRBJ2-4; 8 bases map to TRBD1. Germline CDR1 is SGHAT and CDR2 is FQNNGV. The CDR3 totals 15 residues. Unmatched junction bases numbered 7, after V lost 3 bases and J lost 6 bases. The CDR3 here is CASSFSQGAGNIQYF. CDR3 bases: TGTGCCAGCAGCTTCTCCCAGGGGGCGGGAAACATTCAGTACTTC.

The chain uses TRBV7-9 and TRBJ2-4, with D maybe TRBD1 (5 bases). There are 13 residues in the CDR3. V shed 5 bases and J shed 6 bases, with 11 bases lying between them. Germline-derived CDR1 and CDR2 are SEHNR and FQNEAQ (reference sequence). CDR3 DNA sequence: TGTGCCAGCAGCCGCGAAGGGGTAAACATTCAGTACTTC. Translated, it gives CASSREGVNIQYF.

This clone appeared a single time. The rearrangement uses TRBV6-4 and TRBJ2-3, with 8 bases matching TRBD2. The trim removed 6 bases at V and 6 bases at J, leaving 14 bases unmatched. The CDR3 extends over 16 amino acids. Germline V gene sequence: CDR1 MRHNA, CDR2 SNTAGT. In DNA, the CDR3 is TGTGCCAGCAGCGTATCGGGAGGGGGGGCTGCTGATACGCAGTATTTT. This encodes CASSVSGGGAADTQYF.

This chain uses TRBV6-1 with TRBJ1-2; no firm D call. V gave up 0 bases and J gave up 4 bases, with 9 bases separating them. Germline CDR1 and CDR2: MNHNS and SASEGT. The CDR3 loop spans 14 amino acids. The CDR3 DNA sequence: TGTGCCAGCAGTGAAGCGTGGGCGGGCTATGGCTACACCTTC. This sequence encodes CASSEAWAGYGYTF.

This chain connects TRBV25-1 to TRBJ2-2, with D perhaps TRBD2 (5 bases). CDR1 is MGHDK and CDR2 is SYGVNS in the germline V gene. CDR3 length: 13 amino acids. V gave up 3 bases and J gave up 6 bases, with 8 bases separating them. DNA for the CDR3: TGTGCCAGCAGTGAGGACTGGGCCGGGGAGCTGTTTTTT. Amino acid sequence: CASSEDWAGELFF.

The chain joins TRBV28 to TRBJ2-7; D may be TRBD2 (6 bases). With 7 bases removed from V and 3 bases from J, the gap between germline ends came to 16 bases. Germline values: CDR1 MDHEN, CDR2 SYDVKM. The CDR3 is 14 amino acids. Here the CDR3 DNA reads TGTGCCAGCACCTTGGGAGGTAGGGGCTACGAGCAGTACTTC. Its protein product is CASTLGGRGYEQYF.

CDR3 loop: CASSTIGHPSGRGYEQYF. CDR3 coding DNA: TGTGCCAGTAGTACAATAGGACATCCTAGCGGCCGTGGCTACGAGCAGTACTTC. V gene TRBV19 combines with J gene TRBJ2-7, with TRBD2 matching 7 bases. The CDR3 extends over 18 amino acids. Germline V CDR1 and CDR2: LNHDA, SQIVND (reference sequence). J was trimmed by 3 bases and V by 4 bases; bases with no gene match: 18.

The V call is TRBV9, the J call TRBJ2-2; 7 bases align to TRBD2. The V segment lost 0 bases and the J segment 4 bases; nucleotides outside the gene matches: 6. There are 16 residues in the CDR3. Germline CDR1 reads SGDLS; CDR2 reads YYNGEE. CDR3 sequence (DNA): TGTGCCAGCAGCGTAGCTACTAGCGCGGGCACCGGGGAGCTGTTTTTT. Translated, it gives CASSVATSAGTGELFF.

With regard to this clone: Other nucleotide sequences from this sample produce the same CDR3. V gene TRBV6-4 combines with J gene TRBJ2-3; D is perhaps TRBD2 (7 bases). The germline V and J ends were trimmed by 0 bases and 4 bases, with 11 bases remaining between them. The CDR3 sequence is 15 residues long. Per germline, CDR1 MRHNA and CDR2 SNTAGT. CDR3 sequence: CASSDSTGGPDTQYF. DNA for the CDR3: TGTGCCAGCAGTGACTCAACGGGGGGCCCAGATACGCAGTATTTT.

The J gene is TRBJ2-2, the V gene TRBV7-8, with TRBD2 matching over 11 bases. This CDR3 has 19 amino acids. Germline CDR1 and CDR2: SGHVS and FQNEAQ. With V trimmed by 5 bases and J by 2 bases, 13 bases remained unmatched. The CDR3 loop is CASSPSPRLAGHNTGELFF. Written as DNA, the CDR3 is TGTGCCAGCAGCCCCAGCCCCCGACTAGCGGGGCACAACACCGGGGAGCTGTTTTTT.

V is TRBV6-6 and J is TRBJ2-7; D gene uncertain. Germline CDR1 MNHNY, CDR2 SVGAGI (reference sequence). The V end was cut by 6 bases, the J end by 2 bases, with 14 bases between. The CDR3 is 14 amino acids. The DNA of the CDR3 is TGTGCCAGCAGCCCTCCGGGCCTCCCCTACGAGCAGTACTTC. Encoded protein: CASSPPGLPYEQYF.

Here the CDR3 reads CASSAGGGQDTQYF. The CDR3 coding sequence is TGTGCCAGCAGTGCCGGGGGAGGGCAAGATACGCAGTATTTT. The V call is TRBV6-4, the J call TRBJ2-3; 7 nucleotides match TRBD2. With 4 bases clipped from V and 5 bases from J, the junction kept 6 bases outside the gene matches. CDR1 MRHNA and CDR2 SNTAGT come from the germline V gene. The CDR3 has 14 amino acids.

V gene TRBV5-5 combines with J gene TRBJ2-7; D is perhaps TRBD1 or TRBD2 (5 bases each). Per germline, CDR1 SGHKS and CDR2 YYEKEE (reference sequence). The CDR3 has 15 amino acids. V was clipped by 1 base and J by 9 bases, with 20 bases between them. In DNA, the CDR3 is TGTGCCAGCAGCTTGTACCCCAGGGACCCAGAGGGGCAGTACTTC. Amino acids: CASSLYPRDPEGQYF.

The chain recombines TRBV27 with TRBJ2-1; a possible D gene is TRBD2 (5 bases). The CDR3 extends over 11 amino acids. V gave up 6 bases and J gave up 8 bases, with 8 bases separating them. Germline V gene data show CDR1 as MNHEY and CDR2 as SMNVEV (reference sequence). The CDR3 coding sequence is TGTGCCAGCAGCCTACTAGATGAGCAGTTCTTC. Encoded protein: CASSLLDEQFF.

The rearrangement links TRBV5-1 to TRBJ1-2, with a tentative D call TRBD1 (5 bases). CDR1 is SGHRS, CDR2 YFSETQ, per germline. With 2 bases removed from V and 4 bases from J, the gap between germline ends came to 18 bases. This CDR3 contains 16 residues. In nucleotides, the CDR3 is TGCGCCAGCAGCTTCAACCAAGGCCGGCAGGGCTATGGCTACACCTTC. This encodes CASSFNQGRQGYGYTF.

The chain's CDR3 is CASSSLGQGAYEQYF. In DNA form, the CDR3 reads TGTGCCAGCAGCTCCTTGGGACAGGGGGCCTACGAGCAGTACTTC. The chain carries TRBV5-4 and TRBJ2-7, with TRBD1 identical over 11 bases. V gave up 3 bases and J gave up 2 bases; unmatched junction bases: 4. The germline V gene has CDR1 SGHNT and CDR2 YYREEE (reference sequence). The CDR3 spans 15 residues. Together with reference TRBV5-4 and TRBJ2-7, the CDR3 gives the full variable domain: ETGVTQSPTHLIKTRGQQVTLRCSSQSGHNTVSWYQQALGQGPQFIFQYYREEENGRGNFPPRFSGLQFPNYSSELNVNALELDDSALYLCASSSLGQGAYEQYFGPGTRLTVT.

The chain combines TRBV6-5 with TRBJ1-4, with D unresolved. Germline CDR1 and CDR2: MNHEY and SVGAGI. The CDR3 is 11 residues long. Trimming took off 2 bases at V and 8 bases at J, with 3 bases between the two ends. The CDR3 spells CASSYGEKLFF. The CDR3 bases are TGTGCCAGCAGTTACGGGGAAAAACTGTTTTTT.

This clone showed up just a few times. The chain recombines TRBV19 with TRBJ1-5, with D maybe TRBD1 (5 bases). This CDR3 comprises 15 residues. Trimming took off 4 bases at V and 0 bases at J, with 10 bases between the two ends. Germline V lookup: CDR1 LNHDA, CDR2 SQIVND (reference sequence). For the CDR3, the DNA is TGTGCCAGTAGTACTGACAGAGATAGCAATCAGCCCCAGCATTTT. Translation: CASSTDRDSNQPQHF.

The V and J genes are TRBV6-6 and TRBJ2-2; D may be TRBD2 (6 bases). The CDR3 is 14 residues long. Looked up from germline, CDR1 is MNHNY and CDR2 is SVGAGI (reference sequence). V lost 6 bases and J 1 base, leaving 9 bases between the germline ends. CDR3: CASRGGMNTGELFF. In nucleotides, the CDR3 is TGTGCCAGCAGGGGGGGTATGAACACCGGGGAGCTGTTTTTT.

The chain uses TRBV6-6 and TRBJ2-5, with D perhaps matching TRBD1 (6 bases). Trimming shortened V by 4 bases and J by 3 bases, and 15 bases separated the two germline ends. This CDR3 contains 15 residues. CDR1 is MNHNY, CDR2 SVGAGI, per germline (reference sequence). CDR3 nucleotide sequence: TGTGCCAGCAGTTTCCCAGGGGCAGGTGAAGAGACCCAGTACTTC. Translation: CASSFPGAGEETQYF.

This clone has just a few counts. The J gene is TRBJ1-3, the V gene TRBV6-5; D might be TRBD1 (5 bases). The CDR3 is 15 amino acids. The V and J ends lost 6 bases and 0 bases respectively, with 12 bases between them. Per the germline V gene, CDR1 is MNHEY and CDR2 is SVGAGI. CDR3 protein: CASRLGTGSGNTIYF. CDR3 coding DNA: TGTGCCAGCAGACTCGGGACCGGCTCTGGAAACACCATATATTTT.

This chain joins TRBV7-8 and TRBJ1-2; unclear D gene. Trimming took off 5 bases at V and 4 bases at J, with 23 bases between the two ends. Germline CDR1 reads SGHVS; CDR2 reads FQNEAQ. This CDR3 contains 17 residues. CDR3 region: CASSALTGISVAYGYTF. The CDR3 DNA reads as TGTGCCAGCAGCGCATTGACGGGGATATCAGTCGCCTATGGCTACACCTTC.

This clone was counted between two and nine times. The chain recombines TRBV27 with TRBJ1-5, with a weak D call TRBD1 (5 bases). The V end was cut by 8 bases, the J end by 4 bases, with 9 bases between. The CDR3 totals 12 residues. Per the germline V gene, CDR1 is MNHEY and CDR2 is SMNVEV (reference sequence). For the CDR3, the DNA is TGTGCCAGCGGGGCAGGGAATCAGCCCCAGCATTTT. This codes for CASGAGNQPQHF.

This clone has only a few counts. The chain combines TRBV4-2 with TRBJ2-2; tentatively, D is TRBD1 or TRBD2 (5 bases each). The length of the CDR3 is 15 residues. V was cut by 5 bases and J by 5 bases, with 15 bases left in between. Germline CDR1 is LGHNA and CDR2 is YNFKEQ. The DNA of the CDR3 is TGTGCCAGCAGCTCCGGGACGAAACATACCGGGGAGCTGTTTTTT. Translating it yields CASSSGTKHTGELFF.

The CDR3 DNA sequence: TGTGCCAGCAGCCAAGAGAAGGACCCTTACACAGATACGCAGTATTTT. Translated, it gives CASSQEKDPYTDTQYF. The chain has TRBV4-2 and TRBJ2-3; no clear D. V was trimmed by 0 bases and J by 2 bases, leaving 12 bases between them. Germline assignment: CDR1 LGHNA and CDR2 YNFKEQ. The CDR3 is 16 amino acids.

The CDR3 reads CSVVEGLEQFF. The CDR3 DNA reads as TGCAGCGTTGTGGAGGGCTTGGAGCAGTTCTTC. The V and J genes are TRBV29-1 and TRBJ2-1, with D maybe TRBD2 (6 bases). Germline V CDR1 and CDR2: SQVTM, ANQGSEA. The CDR3 is made up of 11 amino acids. V gave up 4 bases and J gave up 10 bases, with 11 bases separating them.

The V and J genes are TRBV27 and TRBJ1-4; possibly TRBD1 for D (5 bases). The germline V gene encodes CDR1 MNHEY and CDR2 SMNVEV (reference sequence). The V and J ends lost 5 bases and 7 bases respectively, with 14 bases between them. The CDR3 has 14 residues. CDR3 nucleotides: TGTGCCAGCAGTGCAGGGTTTAGGGTTGAAAAACTGTTTTTT. Its protein product is CASSAGFRVEKLFF. Combining the CDR3 with reference TRBV27 and TRBJ1-4 gives the whole variable domain EAQVTQNPRYLITVTGKKLTVTCSQNMNHEYMSWYRQDPGLGLRQIYYSMNVEVTDKGDVPEGYKVSRKEKRNFPLILESPSPNQTSLYFCASSAGFRVEKLFFGSGTQLSVL.